This T cell receptor (beta chain) was sequenced in a study of graft-versus-host responses after intestinal transplantation. Study background: Multivisceral, liver-intestinal, or isolated intestinal grafts went to recipients. Regarding the study as a whole: Early post-transplant HvG declines showed an association with peak circulating GvH clone levels.

The ends were cut back, 3 bases at V and 8 bases at J, with 18 bases in the middle. This CDR3 has 15 residues. Germline loops: CDR1 SGHRS, CDR2 YFSETQ. Here immunoSEQ multiplex PCR was the method, and the copy in TCRdb shows in-frame clones only, minus some. The repertoire has tens of thousands of clones, 80% to 95% of them found once; the top ten carry 5% to 6.5%. On this clone itself: The target antigen is unknown.

The rearrangement links TRBV5-1 to TRBJ2-1; D remains ambiguous. The sequences come from unstimulated CD8+ T cells sorted from spleen or lymph node cells, collected before intestinal transplant. The sequence was collected from a human donor who received an intestinal transplant. The chain's CDR3 is CASSSHARDSDEQFF. In DNA, the CDR3 is TGCGCCAGCAGCTCGCATGCCAGAGACTCGGATGAGCAGTTCTTC.